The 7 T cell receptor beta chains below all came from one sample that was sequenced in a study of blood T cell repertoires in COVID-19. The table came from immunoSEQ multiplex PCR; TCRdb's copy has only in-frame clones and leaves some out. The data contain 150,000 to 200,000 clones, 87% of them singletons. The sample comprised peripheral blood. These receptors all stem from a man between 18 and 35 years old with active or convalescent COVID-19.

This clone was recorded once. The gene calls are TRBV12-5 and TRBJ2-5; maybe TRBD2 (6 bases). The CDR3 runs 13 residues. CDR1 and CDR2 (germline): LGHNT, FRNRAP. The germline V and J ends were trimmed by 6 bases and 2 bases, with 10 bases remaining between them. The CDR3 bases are TGTGCTAGTGGGGGGCTAGCGCAAGAGACCCAGTACTTC. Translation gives CASGGLAQETQYF.

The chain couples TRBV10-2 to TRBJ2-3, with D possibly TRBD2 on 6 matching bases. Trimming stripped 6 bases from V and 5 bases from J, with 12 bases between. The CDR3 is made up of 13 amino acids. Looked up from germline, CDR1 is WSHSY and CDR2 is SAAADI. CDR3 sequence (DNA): TGCGCCAGCAGGGATACTAGCCTAGATACGCAGTATTTT. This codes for CASRDTSLDTQYF.

CDR3 region: CASSPGGLGSPLHF. For the CDR3, the DNA is TGTGCCAGCAGCCCGGGGGGGCTTGGGTCACCCCTCCACTTT. The genes are TRBV11-2 and TRBJ1-6; D possibly corresponds to TRBD1 (6 bases). CDR3 length equals 14 residues. Germline V gene sequence: CDR1 SGHAT, CDR2 FQNNGV. V was shortened by 5 bases and J by 10 bases, with 15 bases between the two germline ends.

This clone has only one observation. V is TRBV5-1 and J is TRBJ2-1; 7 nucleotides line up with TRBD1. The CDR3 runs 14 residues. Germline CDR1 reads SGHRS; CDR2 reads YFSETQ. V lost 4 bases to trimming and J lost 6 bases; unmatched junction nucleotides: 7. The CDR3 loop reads CASSRDRRGNEQFF. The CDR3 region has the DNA TGCGCCAGCAGCCGGGACAGAAGGGGCAATGAGCAGTTCTTC.

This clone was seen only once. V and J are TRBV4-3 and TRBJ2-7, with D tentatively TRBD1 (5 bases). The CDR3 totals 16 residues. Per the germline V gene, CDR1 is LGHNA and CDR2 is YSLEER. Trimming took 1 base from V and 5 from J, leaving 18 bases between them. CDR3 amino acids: CASSQVQGGPFHEQYF. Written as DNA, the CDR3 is TGCGCCAGCAGCCAAGTTCAGGGCGGCCCATTCCACGAGCAGTACTTC.

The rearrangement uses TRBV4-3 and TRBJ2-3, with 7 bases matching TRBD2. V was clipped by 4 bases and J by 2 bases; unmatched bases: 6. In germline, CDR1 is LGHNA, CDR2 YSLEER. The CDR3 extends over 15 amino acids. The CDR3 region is CASSPGLTVTDTQYF. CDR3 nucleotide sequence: TGCGCCAGCAGCCCGGGACTAACCGTCACAGATACGCAGTATTTT.

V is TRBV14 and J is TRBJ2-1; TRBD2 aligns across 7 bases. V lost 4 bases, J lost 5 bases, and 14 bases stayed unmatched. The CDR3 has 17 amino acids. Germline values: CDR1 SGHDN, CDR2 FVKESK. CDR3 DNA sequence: TGTGCCAGCAGCCCCACCGGCCGGGGGAGGGCAGACAATGAGCAGTTCTTC. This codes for CASSPTGRGRADNEQFF.